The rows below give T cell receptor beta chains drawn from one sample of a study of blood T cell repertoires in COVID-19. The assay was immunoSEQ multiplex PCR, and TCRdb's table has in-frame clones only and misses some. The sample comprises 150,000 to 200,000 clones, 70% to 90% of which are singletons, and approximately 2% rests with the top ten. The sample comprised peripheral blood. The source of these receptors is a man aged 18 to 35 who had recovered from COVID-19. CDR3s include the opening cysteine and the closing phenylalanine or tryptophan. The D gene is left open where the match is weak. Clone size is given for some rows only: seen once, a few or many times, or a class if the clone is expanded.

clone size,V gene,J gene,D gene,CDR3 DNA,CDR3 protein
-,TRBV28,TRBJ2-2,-,TGTGCCAGCAGTAGTAGCGGCCAGAACACCGGGGAGCTGTTTTTT,CASSSSGQNTGELFF
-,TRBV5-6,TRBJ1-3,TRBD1,TGTGCCAGCAGCCCCACTCGACAGGGGGTTTTTGGAAACACCATATATTTT,CASSPTRQGVFGNTIYF
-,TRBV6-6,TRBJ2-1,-,TGTGCCAGCAGTTACGGTATAACGGGAGAGGTCGATGAGCAGTTCTTC,CASSYGITGEVDEQFF
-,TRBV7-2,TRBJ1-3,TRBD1,TGTGCCAGCAGCTTGTCCGGGACAGTTTCTGGAAACACCATATATTTT,CASSLSGTVSGNTIYF
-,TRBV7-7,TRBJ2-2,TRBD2,TGTGCTAGCAGCCCCGGACTAGCGGGCACCGGGGAGCTGTTTTTT,CASSPGLAGTGELFF
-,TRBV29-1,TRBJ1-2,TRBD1,TGCAGCGGCCGGACAGGGGTCGGCTACACCTTC,CSGRTGVGYTF
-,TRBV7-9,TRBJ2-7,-,TGTGCCAGCAGCCAGCAAGGGGTCGAGCAGTACTTC,CASSQQGVEQYF
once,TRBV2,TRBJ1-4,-,TGTGCCAGCAGTGAACAGGGGCATAATGAAAAACTGTTTTTT,CASSEQGHNEKLFF
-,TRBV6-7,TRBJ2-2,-,TGTGCCAGCAGGAGGACAGCTAACACCGGGGAGCTGTTTTTT,CASRRTANTGELFF
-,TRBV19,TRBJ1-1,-,TGTGCCAGTAGCCTTGACAGGCTAACTGAAGCTTTCTTT,CASSLDRLTEAFF
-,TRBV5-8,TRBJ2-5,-,TGTGCCAGCACCATTACCAGACACTCCCAAGAGACCCAGTACTTC,CASTITRHSQETQYF
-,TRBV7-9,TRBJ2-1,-,TGTGCCAGCAGCTTAGCGCTAGATGAGCAGTTCTTC,CASSLALDEQFF
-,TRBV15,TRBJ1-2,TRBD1,TGTGCCACCAGCAGGGAGGACAGGGGGGGCTACACCTTC,CATSREDRGGYTF
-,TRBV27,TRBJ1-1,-,TGTGCCAGCTGCAGGGTGGCGAACACTGAAGCTTTCTTT,CASCRVANTEAFF
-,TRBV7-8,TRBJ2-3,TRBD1,TGTGCCAGCAGCTTAGACCGGACAGGACGGGATACGCAGTATTTT,CASSLDRTGRDTQYF
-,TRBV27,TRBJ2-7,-,TGTGCCAGCAGTTTCAGGGCCCCCTACGAGCAGTACTTC,CASSFRAPYEQYF
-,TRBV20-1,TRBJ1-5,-,TGCAGTGCTAGTCCCTCAGGGCCCGAAAAGGCCCAGCATTTT,CSASPSGPEKAQHF
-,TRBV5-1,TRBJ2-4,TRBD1,TGCGCCAGCAGCATACCCGGGACAGGGGTCAAAAACATTCAGTACTTC,CASSIPGTGVKNIQYF
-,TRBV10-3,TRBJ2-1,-,TGTGCCATCAGTGAGTCTGTCAACTACAATGAGCAGTTCTTC,CAISESVNYNEQFF
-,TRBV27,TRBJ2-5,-,TGTGCCAGCCGAATTCCGAGGCAGGGGAAAGAGACCCAGTACTTC,CASRIPRQGKETQYF
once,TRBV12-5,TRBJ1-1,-,TGTGCTAGTGGCCTTCGGTTCACTGAAGCTTTCTTT,CASGLRFTEAFF
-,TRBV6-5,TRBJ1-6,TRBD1,TGTGCCAGCAGTTCCCGACAGGGGGCGATTTCACCCCTCCACTTT,CASSSRQGAISPLHF
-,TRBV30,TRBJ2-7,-,TGTGCCTGGAGTTTGGGCGTCTCCTACGAGCAGTACTTC,CAWSLGVSYEQYF
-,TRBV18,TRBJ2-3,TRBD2,TGTGCCAGCTCACAACTAGCGGGAGTAAGAGATACGCAGTATTTT,CASSQLAGVRDTQYF
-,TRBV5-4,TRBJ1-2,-,TGTGCCAGCAGCTTGACAGGGAAGGGTTATGGCTACACCTTC,CASSLTGKGYGYTF
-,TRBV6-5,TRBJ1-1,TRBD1,TGTGCCAGCAGCCGGACAGGGGACACTGAAGCTTTCTTT,CASSRTGDTEAFF
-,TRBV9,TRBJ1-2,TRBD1,TGTGCCAGCAGCGCCGACAGGGGAGGCTACACCTTC,CASSADRGGYTF
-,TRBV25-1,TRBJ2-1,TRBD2,TGTGCCAGCAGCCCCGGGGGGTGGAGTGAGCAGTTCTTC,CASSPGGWSEQFF
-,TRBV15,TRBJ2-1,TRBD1,TGTGCCACCAGCAGAGGTTCGAGACAGGGAAACGGGCAGTTCTTC,CATSRGSRQGNGQFF
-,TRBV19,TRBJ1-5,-,TGTGCCAGTAGTATCGGACAGCCGGCCCGCAATCAGCCCCAGCATTTT,CASSIGQPARNQPQHF
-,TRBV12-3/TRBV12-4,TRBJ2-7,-,TGTGCCAGCAGTTTAGAGGCAGGGTACGAGCAGTACTTC,CASSLEAGYEQYF
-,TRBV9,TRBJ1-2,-,TGTGCCAGCAGCGCCTCCGGGGGGTTTTCGGGGTATGGCTACACCTTC,CASSASGGFSGYGYTF
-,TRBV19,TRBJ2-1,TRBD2,TGTGCCAGTAGTCCCCGGGGCGGGGGGGCCGATGAGCAGTTCTTC,CASSPRGGGADEQFF
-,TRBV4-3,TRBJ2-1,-,TGCGCCAGCAGCCGAGATGATAGCGGTCTCTCCTACAATGAGCAGTTCTTC,CASSRDDSGLSYNEQFF
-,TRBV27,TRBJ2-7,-,TGTGCCAGCAGTTGGTATCGGGGAGGCGAGCAGTACTTC,CASSWYRGGEQYF
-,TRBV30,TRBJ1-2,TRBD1,TGTGCCTGGGGACAGGGGAGCTATGGCTACACCTTC,CAWGQGSYGYTF
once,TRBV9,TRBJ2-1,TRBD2,TGTGCCAGCAGCAGAACTAGCGGGAGGATCAATGAGCAGTTCTTC,CASSRTSGRINEQFF
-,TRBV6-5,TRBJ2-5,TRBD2,TGTGCCAGCAGTTACGGGGGGGTGGAGACCCAGTACTTC,CASSYGGVETQYF
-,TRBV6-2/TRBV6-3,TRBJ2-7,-,TGTGCCAGCAGTTACCGGGGGGCCCTTACCTACGAGCAGTACTTC,CASSYRGALTYEQYF
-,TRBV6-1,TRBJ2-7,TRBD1,TGTGCCAGCAGTGAAGCGGCAGGGGGCTCCTACGAGCAGTACTTC,CASSEAAGGSYEQYF
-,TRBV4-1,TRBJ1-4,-,TGCGCCAGCAGCCAAGGCGGGGAAAAACTGTTTTTT,CASSQGGEKLFF
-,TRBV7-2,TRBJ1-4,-,TGTGCCAGCAGCCCGGGGACCTGGGGACTTCATTTT,CASSPGTWGLHF
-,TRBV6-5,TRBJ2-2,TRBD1,TGTGCCAGCAGTCCAATCAGGGGGTCCACCGGGGAGCTGTTTTTT,CASSPIRGSTGELFF
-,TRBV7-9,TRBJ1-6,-,TGTGCCAGCAGCCTGGACAACCATAATTCACCCCTCCACTTT,CASSLDNHNSPLHF
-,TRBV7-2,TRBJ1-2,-,TGTGCCAGCAGCTCCGGGTCGGGGTCCTATGGCTACACCTTC,CASSSGSGSYGYTF
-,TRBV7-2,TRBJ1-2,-,TGTGCCAGCAGCGACGGATGGGGCGGTGGCTATGGCTACACCTTC,CASSDGWGGGYGYTF
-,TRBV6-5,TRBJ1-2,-,TGTGCCAGCAAGCAAGAGAGCAGGGGCATGAAAGGCTACACCTTC,CASKQESRGMKGYTF
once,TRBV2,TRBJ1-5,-,TGTGCCAGCAGTTTCCAGGGTACTAGCAATCAGCCCCAGCATTTT,CASSFQGTSNQPQHF
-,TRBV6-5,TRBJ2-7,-,TGTGCCAGCAGTCTCTCCCTGAGGTCCGCCGAGCAGTACTTC,CASSLSLRSAEQYF
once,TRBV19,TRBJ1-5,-,TGTGCCAGTAGTCTAACGAGGCGCGGGGGCAATCAGCCCCAGCATTTT,CASSLTRRGGNQPQHF
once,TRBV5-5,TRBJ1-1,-,TGTGCCAGCAGCAACCAGGATTACACTGAAGCTTTCTTT,CASSNQDYTEAFF
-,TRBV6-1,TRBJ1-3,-,TGTGCCAGCAGTGAAGGCTATGGGAGCTCTGGAAACACCATATATTTT,CASSEGYGSSGNTIYF
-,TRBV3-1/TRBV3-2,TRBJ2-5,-,TGTGCCAGCAGCCCAACCGGGGGACAAGAGACCCAGTACTTC,CASSPTGGQETQYF
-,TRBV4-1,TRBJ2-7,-,TGCGCCAGCAGCCAAGCTGAAGACAGCGCCTACGAGCAGTACTTC,CASSQAEDSAYEQYF
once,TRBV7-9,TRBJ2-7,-,TGTGCCAGCAGTTTCCGGGATCCCTCAACCACAACTATCTACGAGCAGTACTTC,CASSFRDPSTTTIYEQYF
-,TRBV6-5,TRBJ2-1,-,TGTGCCAGCTATCGGGAAAGGAAGTCCTACAATGAGCAGTTCTTC,CASYRERKSYNEQFF
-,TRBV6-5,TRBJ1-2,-,TGTGCCAGCCATCCTCAGGGCGTTTATGGCTACACCTTC,CASHPQGVYGYTF